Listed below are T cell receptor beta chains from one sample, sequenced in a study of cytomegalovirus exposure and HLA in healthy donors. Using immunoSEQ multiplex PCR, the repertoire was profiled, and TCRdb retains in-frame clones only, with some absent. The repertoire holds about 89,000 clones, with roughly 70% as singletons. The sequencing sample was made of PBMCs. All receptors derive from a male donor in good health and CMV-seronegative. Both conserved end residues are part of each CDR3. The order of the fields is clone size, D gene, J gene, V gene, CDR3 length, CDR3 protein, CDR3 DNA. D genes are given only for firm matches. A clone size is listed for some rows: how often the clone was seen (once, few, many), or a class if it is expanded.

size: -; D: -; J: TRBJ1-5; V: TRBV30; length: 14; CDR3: CAWQRRGRTQPQHF; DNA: TGTGCCTGGCAGCGACGGGGGAGGACTCAGCCCCAGCATTTT
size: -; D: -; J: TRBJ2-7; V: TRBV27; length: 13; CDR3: CASSLGLQYEQYF; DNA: TGTGCCAGCAGCCTGGGACTTCAATACGAGCAGTACTTC
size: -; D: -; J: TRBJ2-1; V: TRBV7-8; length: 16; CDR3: CASSLRRDLQDNEQFF; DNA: TGTGCCAGCAGCTTACGTCGAGACTTACAGGACAATGAGCAGTTCTTC
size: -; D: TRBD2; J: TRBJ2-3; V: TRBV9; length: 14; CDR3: CASSLAGSTDTQYF; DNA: TGTGCCAGCAGCCTAGCGGGGAGCACAGATACGCAGTATTTT
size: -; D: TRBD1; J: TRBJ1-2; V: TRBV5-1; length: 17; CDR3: CASSFFVSAGGSDGYTF; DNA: TGCGCCAGCAGCTTTTTCGTCTCTGCAGGGGGCTCAGATGGCTACACCTTC
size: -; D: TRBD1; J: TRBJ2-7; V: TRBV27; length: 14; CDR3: CASSPGDRSYEQYF; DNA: TGTGCCAGCAGTCCCGGGGACAGGTCCTACGAGCAGTACTTC
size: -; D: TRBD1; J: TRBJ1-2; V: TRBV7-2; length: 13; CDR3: CASSLRQGNGYTF; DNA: TGTGCCAGCAGCTTAAGACAGGGCAATGGCTACACCTTC
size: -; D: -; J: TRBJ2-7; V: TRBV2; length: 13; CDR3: CASSEVGGVEQYF; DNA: TGTGCCAGCAGTGAAGTAGGAGGGGTCGAGCAGTACTTC
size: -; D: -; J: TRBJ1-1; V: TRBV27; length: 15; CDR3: CASSLSRMQWTEAFF; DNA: TGTGCCAGCAGTTTATCGAGGATGCAGTGGACTGAAGCTTTCTTT
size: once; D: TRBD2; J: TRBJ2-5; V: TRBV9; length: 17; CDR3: CASSVGPGGSLQETQYF; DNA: TGTGCCAGCAGCGTCGGTCCTGGCGGGAGCCTCCAAGAGACCCAGTACTTC
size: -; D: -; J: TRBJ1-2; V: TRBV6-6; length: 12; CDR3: CASSYGSFGYTF; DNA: TGTGCCAGCAGTTACGGGAGTTTTGGCTACACCTTC
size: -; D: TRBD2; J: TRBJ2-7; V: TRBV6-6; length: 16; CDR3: CASSPTLAGDTYEQYF; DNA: TGTGCCAGCAGCCCGACCCTAGCGGGGGATACCTACGAGCAGTACTTC
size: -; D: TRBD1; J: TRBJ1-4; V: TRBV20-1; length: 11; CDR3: CSARQGEKLFF; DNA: TGCAGTGCCAGACAGGGGGAAAAACTGTTTTTT
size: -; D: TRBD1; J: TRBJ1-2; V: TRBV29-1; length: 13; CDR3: CSVDTFRDRGDTF; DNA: TGCAGCGTTGATACATTCCGGGACAGGGGGGACACCTTC
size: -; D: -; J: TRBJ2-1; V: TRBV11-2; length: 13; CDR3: CASSLGGRNEQFF; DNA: TGTGCCAGCAGCTTAGGTGGGAGGAATGAGCAGTTCTTC
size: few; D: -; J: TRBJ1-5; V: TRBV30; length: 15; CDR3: CAWSRGADSNQPQHF; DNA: TGTGCCTGGAGCCGGGGGGCCGATAGCAATCAGCCCCAGCATTTT
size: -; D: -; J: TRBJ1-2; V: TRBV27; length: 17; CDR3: CASSYRTSYRINYGYTF; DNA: TGTGCCAGCAGTTATCGGACAAGCTATCGGATTAACTATGGCTACACCTTC
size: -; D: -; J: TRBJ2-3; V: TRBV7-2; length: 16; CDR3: CASSLMASTSTDTQYF; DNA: TGTGCCAGCAGCTTAATGGCTAGCACTAGCACAGATACGCAGTATTTT
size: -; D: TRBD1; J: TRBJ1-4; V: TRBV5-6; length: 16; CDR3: CASSQARQGSNEKLFF; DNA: TGTGCCAGCAGCCAGGCCCGACAGGGTAGTAATGAAAAACTGTTTTTT
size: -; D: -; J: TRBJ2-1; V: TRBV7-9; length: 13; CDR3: CASSFQRGNEQFF; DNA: TGTGCCAGCAGCTTTCAGCGCGGCAATGAGCAGTTCTTC
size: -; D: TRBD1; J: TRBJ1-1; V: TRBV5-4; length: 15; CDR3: CASSAGTAGYTEAFF; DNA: TGTGCCAGCAGCGCTGGGACAGCCGGATACACTGAAGCTTTCTTT
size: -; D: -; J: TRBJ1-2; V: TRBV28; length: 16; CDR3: CASSSPSLGGTYGYTF; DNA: TGTGCCAGCAGTTCGCCCAGTTTGGGGGGGACCTATGGCTACACCTTC